Only a few counts were recorded for the clone carrying this T cell receptor beta chain. Its antigen remains unknown. These data come from a study of T cell repertoires in cytomegalovirus infection. Whole-study context: A matching HLA type, together with CMV infection, was signaled by public TCR beta signatures.

Study-level points and caveats: CMV carriers with the relevant HLA were identified by cumulative public TCR beta family frequency. Predominance within the ex vivo response was attributable to HLA-C-restricted CMV-specific TCR beta clonotypes.

A single record per CDR3 protein comes from TCRdb applying MiXCR to the reads. In the table there are about 900,000 distinct CDR3 sequences, around 29% of which are singletons. Sequencing used cultured CD8+ T cells from PBMCs, obtained from culture after CMV antigen stimulation. This receptor was obtained from a human donor in good health (CMV status not recorded). Some clones in this sample may be carry-over from other donors' samples.

In DNA, the CDR3 is TGTGCCAGCAGCTCCCATTCGGACAGGCGTAATGAAAAACTGTTTTTT. Its protein is CASSSHSDRRNEKLFF. J is TRBJ1-4 and V is TRBV7-8, with 7 bases aligning to TRBD1. The germline V gene has CDR1 SGHVS and CDR2 FQNEAQ. Trimming removed 4 bases from V and 4 bases from J; junction bases left unmatched: 9. The CDR3 has 16 residues.